This T cell receptor beta chain was sequenced in a study of cytomegalovirus exposure and HLA in healthy donors (dated by TCRdb to about 2017). Study-wide context: According to a later analysis, one platform produced both the 110 or so validation repertoires and the roughly 660 repertoires of the first cohort. The study aimed to test whether signatures of past pathogen exposure could be identified by cataloging public T cell receptors. To predict cytomegalovirus infection status, the study combined high-throughput TCR immunosequencing, statistical association of individual TCRs with disease status, and machine learning. In addition to the first cohort of approximately 670 subjects, a separate validation cohort of approximately 110 different subjects was used.

What the work shows at the level of the full study, not this receptor alone: All 120 or so repertoires were used to score co-occurrence in the validation cohort in a later analysis, because that analysis had no HLA typing for the cohort. In vitro tests confirmed that a few of the cytomegalovirus-associated TCR beta chains recognize cytomegalovirus antigens. The classifier was reported to diagnose cytomegalovirus status with high specificity and sensitivity in both the original and validation cohorts. The authors suggested that the approach could potentially be extended to other disease states and immunological phenotypes. While some public TCRs were present in many individuals, most TCR sequences turned up only very rarely across donors. The study listed 164 TCR beta chains as associated with cytomegalovirus. Subsequent analysis determined that TCRs grouped into clusters in the first cohort also showed a tendency toward co-occurrence across the 120 or so validation repertoires, and approximately 94% of cluster scores exceeded 0.

Library preparation was by the immunoSEQ multiplex PCR assay. In the source study's methods: A statistical classification framework was built to diagnose cytomegalovirus status from the catalog of TCR beta chain sequences. TCRdb's version of the immuneACCESS table is confined to in-frame rearrangements and falls short of the full clone set. An unresolved V gene accounts for under half of the shortfall where checked; the remainder is of unknown origin. V, J and clone size are taken as reported in that table, and D and trimming were inferred from the DNA itself. The sample table shows approximately 270,000 clones, and 90% are seen once. The top ten clones comprise about 0.36% of the sample. Separate from the approximately 730-subject first cohort, the validation cohort of 90 to 150 subjects was the group to which the donors belonged. About this clone: Its binding antigen is unknown. No much larger clone is present one base from it, and per-base qualities are unavailable.

CDR1 and CDR2 are drawn from the germline V gene: MDHEN, SYDVKM. V and J are trimmed by 7 bases and 0 bases, and the gene matches miss 10 bases of the junction. Including cysteine and phenylalanine, the CDR3 has 17 amino acids. The kept DNA is CDR3 alone, 51 bases in frame from the first base. The sample was PBMCs. This TCR derives from a woman younger than 35 in good health and CMV-seronegative. The sequence joins TRBV28 to TRBJ1-5, with 9 central nucleotides matching TRBD1. The sequence in DNA is TGTGCCAGCACCCATATGGGACAGGGCCCTAGCAATCAGCCCCAGCATTTT. Its amino acids are CASTHMGQGPSNQPQHF.